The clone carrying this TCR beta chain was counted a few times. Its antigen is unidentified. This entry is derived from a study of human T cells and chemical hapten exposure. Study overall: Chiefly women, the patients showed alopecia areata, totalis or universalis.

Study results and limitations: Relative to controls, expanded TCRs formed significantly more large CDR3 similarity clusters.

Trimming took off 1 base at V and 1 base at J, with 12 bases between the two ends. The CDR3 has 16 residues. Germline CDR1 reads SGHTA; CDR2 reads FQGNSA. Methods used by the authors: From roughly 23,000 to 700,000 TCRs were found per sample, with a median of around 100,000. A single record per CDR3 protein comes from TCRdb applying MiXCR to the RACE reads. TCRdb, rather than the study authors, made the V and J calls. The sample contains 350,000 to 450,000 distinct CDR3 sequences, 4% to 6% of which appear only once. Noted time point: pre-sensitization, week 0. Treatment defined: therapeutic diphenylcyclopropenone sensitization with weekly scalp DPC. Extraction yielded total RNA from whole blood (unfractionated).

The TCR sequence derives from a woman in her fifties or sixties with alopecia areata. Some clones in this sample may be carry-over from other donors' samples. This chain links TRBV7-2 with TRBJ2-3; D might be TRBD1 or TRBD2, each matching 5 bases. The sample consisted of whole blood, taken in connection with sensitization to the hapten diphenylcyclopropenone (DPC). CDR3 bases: TGTGCCAGCAGCTTAGATCCGGGGCCGGGCACAGATACGCAGTATTTT. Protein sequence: CASSLDPGPGTDTQYF.